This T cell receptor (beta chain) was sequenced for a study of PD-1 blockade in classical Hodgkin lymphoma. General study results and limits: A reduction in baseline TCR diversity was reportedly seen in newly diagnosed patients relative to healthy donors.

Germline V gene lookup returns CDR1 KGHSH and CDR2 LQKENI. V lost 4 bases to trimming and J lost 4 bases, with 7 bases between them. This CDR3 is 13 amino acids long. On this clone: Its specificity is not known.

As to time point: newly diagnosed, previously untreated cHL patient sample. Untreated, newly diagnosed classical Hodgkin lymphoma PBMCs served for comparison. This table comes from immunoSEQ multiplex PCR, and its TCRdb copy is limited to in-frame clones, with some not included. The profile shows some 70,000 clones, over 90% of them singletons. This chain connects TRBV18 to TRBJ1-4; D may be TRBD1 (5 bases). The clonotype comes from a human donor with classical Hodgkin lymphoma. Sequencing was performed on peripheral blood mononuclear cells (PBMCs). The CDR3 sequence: CASSQGLNEKLFF. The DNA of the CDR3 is TGTGCCAGCTCACAGGGGCTTAATGAAAAACTGTTTTTT.